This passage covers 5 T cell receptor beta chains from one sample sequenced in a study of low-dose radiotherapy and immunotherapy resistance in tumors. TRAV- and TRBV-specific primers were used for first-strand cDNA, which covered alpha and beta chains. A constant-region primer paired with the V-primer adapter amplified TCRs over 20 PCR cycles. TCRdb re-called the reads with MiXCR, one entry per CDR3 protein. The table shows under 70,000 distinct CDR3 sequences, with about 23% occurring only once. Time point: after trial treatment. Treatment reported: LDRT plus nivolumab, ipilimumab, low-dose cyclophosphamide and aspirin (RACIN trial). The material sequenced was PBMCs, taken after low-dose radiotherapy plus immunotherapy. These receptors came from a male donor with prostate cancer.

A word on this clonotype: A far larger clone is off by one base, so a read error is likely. This chain's CDR3 is CASSLAAGQSSYEQFF. CDR3 bases: TGTGCCAGCAGCTTAGCGGCCGGACAGAGCTCCTACGAGCAGTTCTTC. This chain connects TRBV7-9 to TRBJ2-1, with D possibly being TRBD1 (6 bases). V lost 0 bases and J lost 10, with 19 bases in between. This CDR3 has 16 amino acids. The germline V gene has CDR1 SEHNR and CDR2 FQNEAQ (reference sequence).

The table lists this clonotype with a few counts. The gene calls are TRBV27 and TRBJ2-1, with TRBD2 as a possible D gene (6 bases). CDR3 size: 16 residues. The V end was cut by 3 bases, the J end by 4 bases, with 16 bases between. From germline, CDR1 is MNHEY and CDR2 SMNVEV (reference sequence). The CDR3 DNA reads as TGTGCCAGCAGTTTTGTGACTAGTTATTCGTACAATGAGCAGTTCTTC. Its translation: CASSFVTSYSYNEQFF.

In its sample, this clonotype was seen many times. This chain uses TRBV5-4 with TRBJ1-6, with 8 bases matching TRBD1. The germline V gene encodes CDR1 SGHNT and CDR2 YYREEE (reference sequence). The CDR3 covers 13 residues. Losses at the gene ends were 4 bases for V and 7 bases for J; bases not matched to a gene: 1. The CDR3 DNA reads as TGTGCCAGCAGCAGACAGGGGAATTCACCCCTCCACTTT. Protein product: CASSRQGNSPLHF.

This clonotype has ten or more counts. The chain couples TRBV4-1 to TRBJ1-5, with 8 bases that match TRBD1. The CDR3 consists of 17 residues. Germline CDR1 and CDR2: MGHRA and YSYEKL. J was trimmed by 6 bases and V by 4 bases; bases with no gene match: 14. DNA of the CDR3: TGCGCCAGCAGCCTAGTCCGGGACAGGTTAGGACGTCAGCCCCAGCATTTT. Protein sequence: CASSLVRDRLGRQPQHF.

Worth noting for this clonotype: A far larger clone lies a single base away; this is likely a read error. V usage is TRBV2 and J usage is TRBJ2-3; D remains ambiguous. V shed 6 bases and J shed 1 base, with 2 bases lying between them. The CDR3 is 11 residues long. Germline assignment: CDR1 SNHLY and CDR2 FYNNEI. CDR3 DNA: TGTGCCAGCAGGGGCACAGATACGCAGTATTTT. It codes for CASRGTDTQYF. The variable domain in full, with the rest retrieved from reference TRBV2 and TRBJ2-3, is EPEVTQTPSHQVTQMGQEVILRCVPISNHLYFYWYRQILGQKVEFLVSFYNNEISEKSEIFDDQFSVERPDGSNFTLKIRSTKLEDSAMYFCASRGTDTQYFGPGTRLTVL.